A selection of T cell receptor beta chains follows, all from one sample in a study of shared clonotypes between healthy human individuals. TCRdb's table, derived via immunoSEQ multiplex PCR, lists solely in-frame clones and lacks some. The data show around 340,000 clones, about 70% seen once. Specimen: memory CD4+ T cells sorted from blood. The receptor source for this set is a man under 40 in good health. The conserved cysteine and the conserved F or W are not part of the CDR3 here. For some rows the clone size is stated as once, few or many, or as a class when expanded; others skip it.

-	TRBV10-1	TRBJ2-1	ASSESWDPNYNEQF
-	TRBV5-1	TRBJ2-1	ASSLVGLAEYNEQF
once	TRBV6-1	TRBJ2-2	TSEKARGELF
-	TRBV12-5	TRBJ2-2	ASGDIGDTGELF
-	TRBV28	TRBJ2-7	VSSLLRGQTAY
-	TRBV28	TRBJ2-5	ASSGIQETQY
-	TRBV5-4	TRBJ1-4	ASSLEPGRNNEKLF
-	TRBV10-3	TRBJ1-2	AISETDRVYGYT
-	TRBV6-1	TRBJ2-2	ASSEVGGGAGELF
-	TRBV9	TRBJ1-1	ASSVGHYENTEAF
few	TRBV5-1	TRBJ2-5	ASSSAPVGSPVETQY
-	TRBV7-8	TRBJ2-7	ASSPPTGQGSYEQY
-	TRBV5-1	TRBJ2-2	ASSLLPGTNTGELF
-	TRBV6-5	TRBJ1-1	ASSYDRTVSGPEAF
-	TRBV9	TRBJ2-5	ASSLVGGFGETQY
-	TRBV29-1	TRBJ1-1	SVDAGSPEAF
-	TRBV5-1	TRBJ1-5	ASSTGQSNQPQH
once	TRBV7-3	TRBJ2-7	ASSPTGGYEQY
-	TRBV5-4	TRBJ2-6	ASSSGGTRAGANVLT
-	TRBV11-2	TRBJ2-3	ASSLEVGRPSTDTQY
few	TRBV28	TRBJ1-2	ASTGVGGYT
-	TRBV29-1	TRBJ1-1	SVWGRGFSTEAF
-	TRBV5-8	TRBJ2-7	ASSGATSGSYEQY
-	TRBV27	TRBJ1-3	ASSLKGSYGNTIY
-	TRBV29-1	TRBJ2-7	SVEVWGTPYEQY
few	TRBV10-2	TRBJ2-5	ASKRNSGSSPVTQY
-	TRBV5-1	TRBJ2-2	ASSYRPIGQESNTGELF
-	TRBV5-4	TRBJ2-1	ASSSGTSGMVGYNEQF
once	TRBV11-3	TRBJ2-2	ASSVDRGQPGELF
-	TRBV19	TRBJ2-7	ASTDTSLAGTYEQY
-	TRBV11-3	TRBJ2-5	ASSLGLAETQY
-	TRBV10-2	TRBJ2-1	ASSEGRDNNEQF
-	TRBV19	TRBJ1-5	ASAVGTVQPQH
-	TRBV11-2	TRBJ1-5	ASSLYGVGGEQPQH
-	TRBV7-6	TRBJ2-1	ASSRPPSGGSYNEQF
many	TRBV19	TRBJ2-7	ASSIAGQGLYEQY
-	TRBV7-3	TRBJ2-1	ASSLTFASGTAEQF
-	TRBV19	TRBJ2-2	ASSIPGNTGELF
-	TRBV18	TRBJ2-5	ASSPQQGRETQY
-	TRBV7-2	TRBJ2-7	ASSRTRDFYEQY
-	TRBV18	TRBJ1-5	ASSPNRQFQH
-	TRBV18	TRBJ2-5	ASSRRDRGQTAAETQY
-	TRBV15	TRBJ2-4	ATSRDPRTGTSSKNIQY